These T cell receptor beta chains were read from a single sample in a study of blood T cells in healthy people across ages. In TCRdb, the 5' RACE reads were re-called with MiXCR into one record per CDR3 protein. The data contain some 900,000 distinct CDR3 sequences, 25% to 30% of them singletons. Sequencing was carried out using blood. These TCRs come from a woman older than 75 in good health. Both conserved end residues are part of each CDR3. A D gene is named only where the DNA matches it firmly. Clone sizes are given selectively: once, few, many, or a class where the clone is expanded.

v_call	j_call	clone_size	d_call	cdr3_nt	cdr3_aa
TRBV12-3/TRBV12-4	TRBJ1-2	.	TRBD1	TGTGCCAGCAGGGGGACAGGTTGGGGCTACACCTTC	CASRGTGWGYTF
TRBV20-1	TRBJ1-1	.	.	TGCAGTGCTAGAGAGGGCTACACTGAAGCTTTCTTT	CSAREGYTEAFF
TRBV3-1	TRBJ2-5	many	.	TGTGCCAGCAGCCAAAATCTTCGGGAGACCCAGTACTTC	CASSQNLRETQYF
TRBV29-1	TRBJ1-5	many	TRBD1	TGCAGCGTTCGACAGGGAGATCAGCCCCAGCATTTT	CSVRQGDQPQHF
TRBV27	TRBJ1-2	many	TRBD1	TGTGCCAGCAGTGCCAAACAGGGGGCAGCCCTACTTGGCTACACCTTC	CASSAKQGAALLGYTF
TRBV5-5	TRBJ2-7	.	.	TGTGCCAGCAGCTTGGGGGAGGTGGGAGAGCAGTACTTC	CASSLGEVGEQYF
TRBV20-1	TRBJ2-5	few	TRBD2	TGCAGTGCTAGCGCTAGACTAGCTGGGACCCAGTACTTC	CSASARLAGTQYF
TRBV5-1	TRBJ1-2	many	TRBD1	TGCGCCAGCAGTGTGGGACAGGATAATGGCTACACCTTC	CASSVGQDNGYTF
TRBV20-1	TRBJ2-1	once	TRBD2	TGCAGTGCTCGACTAGCGGGAGGGCCGTCCGGCTACAATGAGCAGTTCTTC	CSARLAGGPSGYNEQFF
TRBV5-1	TRBJ1-4	many	.	TGCGCCAGCAGCTTGGCCGGCGGGGATGGTGAAAAACTGTTTTTT	CASSLAGGDGEKLFF
TRBV6-2/TRBV6-3	TRBJ2-4	many	TRBD1	TGTGCCAGCAGTTACACACCAGGGGGAATATCGGACATTCAGTACTTC	CASSYTPGGISDIQYF
TRBV28	TRBJ2-1	many	.	TGTGCCAGCAGTTGGGCCGGAACCGACTCCTACAATGAGCAGTTCTTC	CASSWAGTDSYNEQFF
TRBV7-2	TRBJ2-3	many	TRBD2	TGTGCCAGCAGCCCACTACTAGCGGGGGGGCCGAGGAATACGCAGTATTTT	CASSPLLAGGPRNTQYF
TRBV7-2	TRBJ2-3	many	TRBD2	TGTGCCAGCAGCTTTGACAGCCTATTAGCGGGGGCCTATAGCACAGATACGCAGTATTTT	CASSFDSLLAGAYSTDTQYF
TRBV7-4	TRBJ2-3	many	.	TGTGCCAGCAGCTTATGTCTGGATCAGCTCACAGATACGCAGTATTTT	CASSLCLDQLTDTQYF
TRBV20-1	TRBJ1-1	many	.	TGCAGTGCTAGAGCCCCGGGCATGAACACTGAAGCTTTCTTT	CSARAPGMNTEAFF
TRBV12-3/TRBV12-4	TRBJ2-1	once	.	TGTGCCAGCAGTTTAAGGGGACATGAGCAGTTCTTC	CASSLRGHEQFF
TRBV12-3/TRBV12-4	TRBJ2-7	.	.	TGTGCCAGCAGTTTCGGGGGAGGGGGGAATGAGCAGTACTTC	CASSFGGGGNEQYF
TRBV5-1	TRBJ2-7	.	.	TGCGCCAGCAATCCCCCGGGACATTTCTACGAGCAGTACTTC	CASNPPGHFYEQYF
TRBV7-2	TRBJ2-1	many	.	TGTGCCAGCAGCTTAGCGCCGGCTGCCTCTGGGAATGAGCAGTTCTTC	CASSLAPAASGNEQFF
TRBV20-1	TRBJ2-3	many	.	TGCAGTGCTAGAGATTTGCGGTCTAGCACAGATACGCAGTATTTT	CSARDLRSSTDTQYF
TRBV20-1	TRBJ1-1	few	.	TGCAGTATGGCTCGTAACACTGAAGCTTTCTTT	CSMARNTEAFF
TRBV9	TRBJ2-4	many	.	TGTGCCAGCAGCCCTCAGAGGCTAGATTTGGCCAAAAACATTCAGTACTTC	CASSPQRLDLAKNIQYF
TRBV5-4	TRBJ2-1	many	TRBD2	TGTGCCAGCAGCCAGTCTTCTGGGGGGGGGTACAATGAGCAGTTCTTC	CASSQSSGGGYNEQFF
TRBV18	TRBJ1-1	few	.	TGTGCCAGCTCACTAACGACAGATTTGAACACTGAAGCTTTCTTT	CASSLTTDLNTEAFF
TRBV7-2	TRBJ2-1	.	TRBD2	TGTGCCAGCAGCTTAGGTGTAACGGGGGGCAATGAGCAGTTCTTC	CASSLGVTGGNEQFF
TRBV7-9	TRBJ2-5	many	TRBD2	TGTGCCAGCAGCTCGGGACTAGCGGGGGCAGAGACCCAGTACTTC	CASSSGLAGAETQYF
TRBV11-3	TRBJ2-3	many	.	TGTGCCAGCACCGTTAGCACAGATACGCAGTATTTT	CASTVSTDTQYF
TRBV3-1	TRBJ1-2	many	.	TGTGCCAGCAGCCAATCAGTCGGCGCGGGCTATGGCTACACCTTC	CASSQSVGAGYGYTF
TRBV12-3/TRBV12-4	TRBJ2-2	.	.	TGTGCCAGCAGTCCCTTCGCACAGAACACCGGGGAGCTGTTTTTT	CASSPFAQNTGELFF
TRBV2	TRBJ2-1	.	TRBD2	TGTGCCAGAGGAGGTCGGGGGGGCCGTGAGCAGTTCTTC	CARGGRGGREQFF
TRBV20-1	TRBJ1-2	.	.	TGCAGTGCTTCTAGTTACTCGGGCTACACCTTC	CSASSYSGYTF
TRBV5-1	TRBJ2-1	many	TRBD1	TGCGCCAGCAGCCGAAGATCGGACAGGCGGTACAATGAGCAGTTCTTC	CASSRRSDRRYNEQFF
TRBV5-1	TRBJ1-1	.	TRBD1	TGCGCCAGCAGCCCTGGACAGGGGGCAGGGTTGACTGAAGCTTTCTTT	CASSPGQGAGLTEAFF
TRBV12-3/TRBV12-4	TRBJ2-3	.	.	TGTGCCAGCCGGGCCTCCTCCACAGATACGCAGTATTTT	CASRASSTDTQYF
TRBV7-7	TRBJ2-5	.	TRBD2	TGTGCTAGCAGCCCCGGGACTAGCGGGGGTAGTTGGACCCAGTACTTC	CASSPGTSGGSWTQYF
TRBV6-2/TRBV6-3	TRBJ1-2	many	TRBD1	TGTGCCAGCAGCTCACAGGGGAGGCATGGCTACACCTTC	CASSSQGRHGYTF
TRBV5-4	TRBJ2-3	few	.	TGTGCCAGCAGCTTGGCGGGGGCCGGCCTCACAGATACGCAGTATTTT	CASSLAGAGLTDTQYF
TRBV5-1	TRBJ1-2	.	.	TGCGCCAGCAGCTATGTACAGGCGGGCAAGGGCTACACCTTC	CASSYVQAGKGYTF
TRBV2	TRBJ1-5	.	TRBD1	TGTGCCAGCACCCCGGGGACAGGAGGGGCTCAGCCCCAGCATTTT	CASTPGTGGAQPQHF
TRBV12-3/TRBV12-4	TRBJ2-7	.	.	TGTGCCAGCAGGAAAGCGGTGAGCTCCTACAATGAGCAGTACTTC	CASRKAVSSYNEQYF
TRBV6-5	TRBJ1-6	.	TRBD1	TGTGCCAGCAGTTACTCGATCAGGGGGGCAATCAATTCACCCCTCCACTTT	CASSYSIRGAINSPLHF
TRBV27	TRBJ1-4	few	TRBD1	TGTGCCACTCGACGACAGGGGCGTTTTGAAAAACTGTTTTTT	CATRRQGRFEKLFF
TRBV27	TRBJ2-7	few	.	TGTGTCAGCAGCCTACAGGGAATGCTGGCCTACGAGCAGTACTTC	CVSSLQGMLAYEQYF
TRBV7-2	TRBJ2-3	.	TRBD2	TGTGCCAGCAGCTCTAGCGGGATGGTCCGGGATACGCAGTATTTT	CASSSSGMVRDTQYF
TRBV7-9	TRBJ1-6	.	TRBD1	TGTGCCAGCGCCAGGGGGGTTTCACCCCTCCACTTT	CASARGVSPLHF
TRBV15	TRBJ2-6	many	.	TGTGCCACCAGCAGAGATTTTAGAGTCAAAGTGAGCTCTGGGGCCAACGTCCTGACTTTC	CATSRDFRVKVSSGANVLTF
TRBV4-2	TRBJ2-5	many	TRBD2	TGTGCCAGCAGCATGAGCGGGGGGAAAGTAAGGGAGACCCAGTACTTC	CASSMSGGKVRETQYF
TRBV2	TRBJ1-5	few	.	TGTGCCAGCCAAGTTCGGGGGAGCAATCAGCCCCAGCATTTT	CASQVRGSNQPQHF
TRBV5-5	TRBJ2-1	many	.	TGTGCCAGCAGCTTTCACTGGAACAATGAGCAGTTCTTC	CASSFHWNNEQFF
TRBV5-1	TRBJ2-7	many	.	TGCGCCAGCAGCCCGGACGGATATTACGAGCAGTACTTC	CASSPDGYYEQYF
TRBV10-1	TRBJ1-5	many	.	TGCGCCAGCAGTGAGACTAGCAGGGATCAGCCCCAGCATTTT	CASSETSRDQPQHF
TRBV12-3/TRBV12-4	TRBJ2-5	many	.	TGTGCCAGCAGTTTTCACGGGCCGCAAGAGACCCAGTACTTC	CASSFHGPQETQYF
TRBV5-1	TRBJ2-1	.	.	TGCCCGAGCAGCCTGGAACCCATGGCAGGGGGGCCCGGGGAGCAGTTCTTC	CPSSLEPMAGGPGEQFF
TRBV27	TRBJ2-1	many	TRBD2	TGTGCCAGCACCCCGCGGGGGGGTTACAATGAGCAGTTCTTC	CASTPRGGYNEQFF
TRBV12-3/TRBV12-4	TRBJ2-5	many	.	TGTGCCAGCAGTTGGGGGACAGCCTCGGGGGGGACCCAGTACTTC	CASSWGTASGGTQYF
TRBV21-1	TRBJ2-3	many	.	TGTGCCAGCAGCAAACGGGAATCTGACGGGCCCAAGGGGCCAGATACGCAGTATTTT	CASSKRESDGPKGPDTQYF